These 20 T cell receptor beta chains came from one sample sequenced in a study of PD-1 blockade in mismatch repair-deficient tumors. TCRdb's table, derived via immunoSEQ multiplex PCR, lists solely in-frame clones and lacks some. The sample has under 85,000 clones; roughly 80% are singletons. The input for sequencing was peripheral blood, taken 2 weeks after starting pembrolizumab. Source of these receptors: an adult with mismatch repair-deficient cancer.

The chain joins TRBV5-1 to TRBJ2-7, with D perhaps being TRBD1 or TRBD2 (5 bases each). V lost 0 bases and J lost 2, with 9 bases in between. The CDR3 length is 14 residues. The germline V gene has CDR1 SGHRS and CDR2 YFSETQ. The CDR3 spells CASSLAGQPYEQYF. CDR3 coding DNA: TGCGCCAGCAGCTTGGCGGGGCAGCCCTACGAGCAGTACTTC.

The rearrangement joins TRBV2 to TRBJ2-2; 11 bases are a match to TRBD2. This CDR3 is 14 amino acids long. The germline gives CDR1 SNHLY, CDR2 FYNNEI. V lost 8 bases and J lost 3; bases outside the gene matches: 2. The chain's CDR3 is CASGTSGYTGELFF. CDR3 nucleotide sequence: TGTGCCAGCGGGACTAGCGGATACACCGGGGAGCTGTTTTTT. Full variable domain (missing parts from reference TRBV2 and TRBJ2-2): EPEVTQTPSHQVTQMGQEVILRCVPISNHLYFYWYRQILGQKVEFLVSFYNNEISEKSEIFDDQFSVERPDGSNFTLKIRSTKLEDSAMYFCASGTSGYTGELFFGEGSRLTVL.

The CDR3 nucleotides read TGCGCCAGCAGTGAAGGTACCACTACCTACAATGAGCAGTTCTTC. Residues: CASSEGTTTYNEQFF. The chain employs TRBV10-1 and TRBJ2-1; the D is unclear. CDR1 and CDR2 from the germline V gene are WNHNN and SYGVQD (reference sequence). V was clipped by 3 bases and J by 2 bases, with 11 bases between them. The CDR3 contains 15 residues.

This clone has a handful of counts. The rearrangement links TRBV19 to TRBJ1-5; D not certain. The CDR3 is made up of 15 amino acids. Germline CDR1 is LNHDA and CDR2 is SQIVND (reference sequence). Trimming removed 6 bases at V and 9 bases at J, with 21 bases between. The CDR3 protein is CASRPSQVTSRPQHF. The CDR3 DNA reads TGTGCCAGTAGACCTTCTCAGGTCACTTCTCGGCCCCAGCATTTT.

The CDR3 sequence: CASSYGGSSYNEQFF. The CDR3, as DNA: TGTGCCAGCAGTTACGGGGGGAGCTCCTACAATGAGCAGTTCTTC. The chain is built from TRBV6-5 and TRBJ2-1; a possible D gene is TRBD2 (6 bases). Germline loops: CDR1 MNHEY, CDR2 SVGAGI. Trimming stripped 2 bases from V and 0 bases from J, with 8 bases between. The CDR3 runs 15 residues.

The chain combines TRBV13 with TRBJ2-1, with TRBD2 matching 10 bases. The CDR3 extends over 15 amino acids. Germline V gene sequence: CDR1 PRHDT, CDR2 FYEKMQ (reference sequence). The junction had 9 bases not matched to a gene; V was cut back by 6 bases and J by 7 bases. The CDR3 DNA is TGTGCCAGCAGTCTAAAAGGACTAGCGGCGAATGAGCAGTTCTTC. Encoded protein: CASSLKGLAANEQFF.

This clone was seen a handful of times. The rearrangement links TRBV15 to TRBJ2-1; the D call may be TRBD1 or TRBD2 (5 bases each). CDR3 length equals 16 residues. Germline V CDR1 and CDR2: LNHNV, YYDKDF (reference sequence). Trimming stripped 0 bases from V and 4 bases from J, with 13 bases between. The CDR3 bases are TGTGCCACCAGCAGAGATGGGTCGAGGGGTTACAATGAGCAGTTCTTC. This translates into CATSRDGSRGYNEQFF.

The CDR3 protein is CASSFGPGTEAFF. CDR3 sequence (DNA): TGTGCCAGCAGCTTCGGCCCGGGCACTGAAGCTTTCTTT. This chain connects TRBV7-8 to TRBJ1-1; D unresolved. Trimming removed 3 bases at V and 4 bases at J, with 9 bases between. The germline V gene has CDR1 SGHVS and CDR2 FQNEAQ. This CDR3 spans 13 amino acids.

The V gene is TRBV30, the J gene TRBJ2-3; 11 bases line up with TRBD1. V shed 2 bases and J 4 bases; nucleotides not matched to a gene: 5. CDR1 is GTSNPN and CDR2 is SVGIG in the germline V gene (reference sequence). The CDR3 is made up of 15 amino acids. The DNA of the CDR3 is TGTGCCTGGAGTCCTTGGACAGGGGGCGCAGATACGCAGTATTTT. It is translated as CAWSPWTGGADTQYF.

The chain couples TRBV4-3 to TRBJ2-2; TRBD1 or TRBD2 may be the D gene (6 bases each). This CDR3 is 17 amino acids long. Trimming removed 0 bases from V and 4 bases from J, with 15 bases in between. Germline CDR1 is LGHNA and CDR2 is YSLEER. This CDR3 is CASSQDIGGAGTGELFF. The CDR3 coding sequence is TGCGCCAGCAGCCAAGATATCGGGGGCGCGGGCACCGGGGAGCTGTTTTTT.

The V and J genes are TRBV29-1 and TRBJ2-1; the D is unclear. Germline V gene sequence: CDR1 SQVTM, CDR2 ANQGSEA. With 7 bases removed from V and 6 bases from J, the gap between germline ends came to 10 bases. This CDR3 has 11 amino acids. CDR3 sequence (DNA): TGCAGCGCCATAACGCCCAATGAGCAGTTCTTC. Translated: CSAITPNEQFF.

The genes are TRBV6-1 and TRBJ1-2; D is possibly TRBD1 (5 bases). V was trimmed by 3 bases and J by 3 bases, leaving 11 bases between them. Germline CDR1 is MNHNS and CDR2 is SASEGT. The CDR3 covers 14 residues. CDR3 protein: CASSDPQEYYGYTF. The CDR3 region has the DNA TGTGCCAGCAGTGACCCACAGGAATACTATGGCTACACCTTC.

This rearrangement joins TRBV18 to TRBJ2-1; TRBD2 matches 9 bases. Per germline, CDR1 KGHSH and CDR2 LQKENI. V shed 6 bases and J 7 bases; nucleotides not matched to a gene: 13. The CDR3 is 16 residues long. The CDR3 is CASSPPAGGHNNEQFF. CDR3 DNA: TGTGCCAGCTCCCCCCCAGCGGGAGGCCATAATAATGAGCAGTTCTTC.

The J gene is TRBJ2-1, the V gene TRBV27; no firm D call. Germline V lookup: CDR1 MNHEY, CDR2 SMNVEV (reference sequence). This CDR3 has 15 amino acids. V was trimmed by 5 bases and J by 0 bases, leaving 11 bases between them. The DNA for the CDR3 is TGTGCCAGCAGTCTCGACGGTAACTCCTACAATGAGCAGTTCTTC. This sequence encodes CASSLDGNSYNEQFF.

The rearrangement uses TRBV30 and TRBJ2-3; D is uncertain. The CDR3 loop spans 18 amino acids. Trimming stripped 0 bases from V and 1 base from J, with 20 bases between. Germline V gene data show CDR1 as GTSNPN and CDR2 as SVGIG (reference sequence). CDR3 in DNA: TGTGCCTGGAGTGTACCTCTACGCTTCGCCCCGGGCACAGATACGCAGTATTTT. Its protein is CAWSVPLRFAPGTDTQYF.

The chain has TRBV5-6 and TRBJ1-2; weak D call: TRBD1 (6 bases). The CDR3 is made up of 15 amino acids. Germline V CDR1 and CDR2: SGHDT, YYEEEE. V was shortened by 1 base and J by 2 bases, with 12 bases between the two germline ends. CDR3 in DNA: TGTGCCAGCAGCTTGTTTGCAGGGGCAAACTATGGCTACACCTTC. It yields the protein CASSLFAGANYGYTF.

The V call is TRBV2, the J call TRBJ2-7; D not certain. The CDR3 runs to 11 residues. The V end was cut by 1 base, the J end by 10 bases, with 8 bases between. From germline, CDR1 is SNHLY and CDR2 FYNNEI. The CDR3 coding sequence is TGTGCCAGCAGTGAAGGTTCTAGTCAGTACTTC. Amino acid sequence: CASSEGSSQYF.

The chain couples TRBV6-6 to TRBJ2-3, with TRBD2 matching over 9 bases. The trim removed 6 bases at V and 3 bases at J, leaving 4 bases unmatched. From germline, CDR1 is MNHNY and CDR2 SVGAGI (reference sequence). The CDR3 consists of 14 residues. The CDR3 DNA reads TGTGCCAGCAGGGCGGGAGGGAGGACAGATACGCAGTATTTT. Translating gives CASRAGGRTDTQYF.

DNA of the CDR3: TGTGCCAGCAGCTTACAGGGGAACACTGAAGCTTTCTTT. Translation: CASSLQGNTEAFF. The chain joins TRBV7-2 to TRBJ1-1; a weak D match, TRBD1 (5 bases). This CDR3 spans 13 amino acids. The V end was cut by 2 bases, the J end by 1 base, with 5 bases between. The germline CDR1 and CDR2 sequences are SGHTA and FQGNSA.

The rearrangement uses TRBV27 and TRBJ1-1; D unresolved. The CDR3 sequence is 14 residues long. Germline V gene sequence: CDR1 MNHEY, CDR2 SMNVEV (reference sequence). Trimming cost V 2 bases and J 3 bases, with 10 bases left between them. CDR3 nucleotides: TGTGCCAGCAGTTTAGGAGGAGGGTACACTGAAGCTTTCTTT. Its protein product is CASSLGGGYTEAFF.